The 29 T cell receptor beta chains listed next were all sequenced from one sample in a study of T cells in Graves' hyperthyroidism and ophthalmopathy. Regions amplified from RNA transcripts were the TCR beta CDR3 regions. Using the HTBI primer set, a first-round RT-PCR was run on the TCR CDR3. TCRdb re-derived calls from the multiplex PCR reads in MiXCR, one entry per CDR3 protein. The sample comprises approximately 690,000 distinct CDR3 sequences, 13% to 15% of which are singletons, and about 12% rests with the top ten. Sequences were obtained from blood. The receptors stem from a woman aged 50 to 60 with Graves' ophthalmopathy.

This clonotype was detected a few times. V and J are TRBV2 and TRBJ2-3; 7 bases agree with TRBD2. In germline, CDR1 is SNHLY, CDR2 FYNNEI. CDR3 length: 17 residues. The V gene end was trimmed by 5 bases and the J gene end by 2 bases; junction bases not matched to a gene: 13. Here the CDR3 reads CASSPHPTSEPTDTQYF. CDR3 in DNA: TGTGCCAGCAGTCCTCACCCTACTAGCGAGCCCACAGATACGCAGTATTTT. The entire variable domain, with the rest obtained from reference TRBV2 and TRBJ2-3, is as follows: EPEVTQTPSHQVTQMGQEVILRCVPISNHLYFYWYRQILGQKVEFLVSFYNNEISEKSEIFDDQFSVERPDGSNFTLKIRSTKLEDSAMYFCASSPHPTSEPTDTQYFGPGTRLTVL.

Ten or more counts support this clonotype. This chain connects TRBV18 to TRBJ2-7; 10 positions match TRBD2. The V and J ends lost 3 bases and 1 base, in that order; junction bases with no gene match: 3. Germline V CDR1 and CDR2: KGHSH, LQKENI. The CDR3 sequence is 15 residues long. Here the CDR3 DNA reads TGTGCCAGCTCACCGTATAGCGGGAGGTCCTACGAGCAGTACTTC. It is translated as CASSPYSGRSYEQYF.

This clonotype turned up a few times. This chain connects TRBV29-1 to TRBJ2-3, with D possibly being TRBD2 (7 bases). This CDR3 region has 13 residues. CDR1 is SQVTM and CDR2 is ANQGSEA in the germline V gene. V shed 2 bases and J shed 5 bases, with 11 bases lying between them. The CDR3 protein is CSVERGAGDTQYF. In DNA form, the CDR3 reads TGCAGCGTTGAACGGGGGGCGGGAGATACGCAGTATTTT.

The rearrangement joins TRBV12-3 or TRBV12-4 to TRBJ2-1; 9 nucleotides agree with TRBD2. V lost 5 bases to trimming and J lost 8 bases; unmatched junction nucleotides: 13. The CDR3 loop spans 16 amino acids. The CDR3 loop reads CASSAAVSGRKDEQFF. For the CDR3, the DNA is TGTGCCAGCAGTGCAGCGGTCAGCGGGAGGAAGGATGAGCAGTTCTTC.

This clonotype was recorded at least ten times. The chain recombines TRBV28 with TRBJ2-7; 9 bases map to TRBD1. CDR1 MDHEN and CDR2 SYDVKM come from the germline V gene. CDR3 length: 15 amino acids. V shed 5 bases and J 2 bases; nucleotides not matched to a gene: 7. In DNA form, the CDR3 reads TGTGCCAGCAGTCTCGTTGGGACAGGGCCCTACGAGCAGTACTTC. This sequence encodes CASSLVGTGPYEQYF.

This clonotype was counted a few times. The rearrangement joins TRBV7-9 to TRBJ2-1; the D gene is possibly TRBD1 (5 bases). Germline V gene data show CDR1 as SEHNR and CDR2 as FQNEAQ (reference sequence). CDR3 length equals 17 residues. Trimming left V 6 bases short and J 4 bases short, with 22 bases between. The CDR3 DNA is TGTGCCAGCAGGGGGAACAGGCTACAGGAACAATACAATGAGCAGTTCTTC. This gives the protein CASRGNRLQEQYNEQFF.

The chain joins TRBV4-2 to TRBJ2-3, with 12 bases aligning to TRBD2. CDR3 size: 17 residues. Germline CDR1 LGHNA, CDR2 YNFKEQ. J was trimmed by 4 bases and V by 1 base; bases with no gene match: 6. This CDR3 reads CASSQAFGLAGPDTQYF. CDR3 in DNA: TGTGCCAGCAGCCAAGCCTTTGGACTAGCGGGGCCAGATACGCAGTATTTT.

This clonotype was observed a handful of times. This chain uses TRBV10-3 with TRBJ1-2, with D possibly matching TRBD1 (6 bases). Trimming took 3 bases from V and 6 from J, leaving 11 bases between them. CDR3 length: 13 amino acids. CDR1 and CDR2 from the germline V gene are ENHRY and SYGVKD. CDR3 loop: CAISDPGEDGYTF. The CDR3 DNA is TGTGCCATCAGTGATCCAGGGGAGGATGGCTACACCTTC.

This clonotype was detected ten times or more. This chain links TRBV9 with TRBJ1-1; D gene ambiguous. Trimming removed 1 base from V and 5 bases from J, with 9 bases in between. The germline gives CDR1 SGDLS, CDR2 YYNGEE. The CDR3 contains 13 residues. The CDR3 region has the DNA TGTGCCAGCAGCGTAAGAACAGAAACTGAAGCTTTCTTT. Translating it yields CASSVRTETEAFF. Variable domain in full (rest from reference TRBV9 and TRBJ1-1): DSGVTQTPKHLITATGQRVTLRCSPRSGDLSVYWYQQSLDQGLQFLIQYYNGEERAKGNILERFSAQQFPDLHSELNLSSLELGDSALYFCASSVRTETEAFFGQGTRLTVV.

The chain employs TRBV4-2 and TRBJ1-3; 7 bases align to TRBD1. This CDR3 is built from 17 residues. CDR1 is LGHNA and CDR2 is YNFKEQ in the germline V gene. V shed 0 bases and J 3 bases; nucleotides not matched to a gene: 8. The CDR3 loop is CASSQDPVTGFGNTIYF. CDR3 DNA: TGTGCCAGCAGCCAAGATCCGGTGACAGGGTTTGGAAACACCATATATTTT.

This chain links TRBV19 with TRBJ2-5, with D unclear. Trimming stripped 5 bases from V and 3 bases from J, with 10 bases between. CDR1 is LNHDA and CDR2 is SQIVND in the germline V gene (reference sequence). The length of the CDR3 is 13 residues. This chain's CDR3 is CASSRMEKETQYF. CDR3 coding DNA: TGTGCCAGTAGTCGGATGGAAAAAGAGACCCAGTACTTC.

The chain combines TRBV10-3 with TRBJ2-1, with D unresolved. Germline CDR1 is ENHRY and CDR2 is SYGVKD. This CDR3 contains 14 residues. Trimming removed 4 bases at V and 6 bases at J, with 13 bases between. The CDR3 nucleotides are TGTGCCATCAGTGGGCTAGATGGGCGCAATGAGCAGTTCTTC. Translating it yields CAISGLDGRNEQFF.

This clonotype turned up a few times. This chain connects TRBV7-9 to TRBJ2-1; TRBD2 matches at 11 bases. The CDR3 contains 18 residues. V shed 9 bases and J 5 bases; nucleotides not matched to a gene: 18. Per germline, CDR1 SEHNR and CDR2 FQNEAQ (reference sequence). CDR3 bases: TGTGCCAGTTTTGCTGATAGCGGGAGGGCCTTTCTGGACAATGAGCAGTTCTTC. It is translated as CASFADSGRAFLDNEQFF.

This sequence joins TRBV5-1 and TRBJ2-5, with 7 bases that match TRBD2. V lost 0 bases to trimming and J lost 5 bases; unmatched junction nucleotides: 7. This CDR3 spans 15 amino acids. The germline V gene has CDR1 SGHRS and CDR2 YFSETQ. CDR3 loop: CASSLVYGGGETQYF. In nucleotides, the CDR3 is TGCGCCAGCAGCTTGGTCTACGGGGGAGGGGAGACCCAGTACTTC.

This clonotype was counted ten times or more. This chain connects TRBV15 to TRBJ1-1, with D possibly TRBD1 on 5 matching bases. The germline CDR1 and CDR2 sequences are LNHNV and YYDKDF (reference sequence). This CDR3 comprises 14 residues. The V end lost 3 bases, the J end lost 5 bases, and 13 bases lay between the germline ends. CDR3 region: CATSRPQGHTEAFF. The CDR3, as DNA: TGTGCCACCAGCAGGCCGCAGGGTCATACTGAAGCTTTCTTT.

There are many counts of this clonotype. The chain employs TRBV4-1 and TRBJ1-2, with 8 bases lining up with TRBD1. The germline V gene encodes CDR1 MGHRA and CDR2 YSYEKL. The CDR3 contains 15 residues. V lost 2 bases to trimming and J lost 8 bases; unmatched junction nucleotides: 10. DNA of the CDR3: TGCGCCAGCAGCCAAAGGGACAGGCGGTCGGGAGGCTACACCTTC. Translation: CASSQRDRRSGGYTF.

This clonotype was counted many times. The rearrangement uses TRBV7-2 and TRBJ2-3, with 9 bases aligning to TRBD2. The CDR3 is 17 residues long. With 1 base clipped from V and 1 base from J, the junction kept 6 bases outside the gene matches. The germline CDR1 and CDR2 sequences are SGHTA and FQGNSA. The CDR3 region has the DNA TGTGCCAGCAGCTTAGAAGCGGGGGGCTCGGGCACAGATACGCAGTATTTT. Protein: CASSLEAGGSGTDTQYF.

This chain uses TRBV5-1 with TRBJ2-5, with TRBD1 as a possible D gene (6 bases). Between the trimmed V and J ends, which lost 4 bases and 4 bases, there was a span of 14 bases. The CDR3 has 14 amino acids. CDR1 and CDR2 from the germline V gene are SGHRS and YFSETQ. CDR3 residues: CASSPLPDRETQYF. The DNA of the CDR3 is TGCGCCAGCAGCCCGTTACCGGACAGAGAGACCCAGTACTTC.

The chain recombines TRBV10-3 with TRBJ1-2; D uncertain. The germline V and J ends were trimmed by 3 bases and 8 bases, with 13 bases remaining between them. The CDR3 has 13 amino acids. CDR1 ENHRY and CDR2 SYGVKD come from the germline V gene. The CDR3: CAISEYEGSGYTF. As DNA, the CDR3 is TGTGCCATCAGTGAATACGAGGGAAGCGGCTACACCTTC.

This clonotype showed up many times. The chain employs TRBV3-2 and TRBJ1-6; the D segment call TRBD1 is taken from the table without a DNA check. TRBV3-2 is assigned pseudogene status. The CDR3 runs 18 residues. The DNA of the CDR3 is TGTGCCAGCAGCCAAGAGATGGGGCGGACAGGGTACAATTCACCCCTCCACTTT. Amino acids: CASSQEMGRTGYNSPLHF.

This clonotype was detected ten times or more. This sequence joins TRBV20-1 and TRBJ2-1; TRBD1 aligns across 7 bases. The CDR3 is 12 residues long. Germline lookup yields CDR1 DFQATT and CDR2 SNEGSKA (reference sequence). The ends lost 5 bases at V and 7 bases at J; junction bases unmatched: 5. The CDR3 loop reads CSALDRTNEQFF. The CDR3 DNA reads as TGCAGTGCTTTGGACAGGACGAATGAGCAGTTCTTC.

This clonotype was observed at least ten times. The chain joins TRBV20-1 to TRBJ2-1; D is perhaps TRBD2 (5 bases). CDR1 DFQATT and CDR2 SNEGSKA come from the germline V gene (reference sequence). Trimming left V 3 bases short and J 9 bases short, with 12 bases between. The CDR3 runs to 12 residues. The CDR3 loop is CSASLKRSEQFF. The CDR3 DNA reads as TGCAGTGCTAGTTTAAAGCGGAGTGAGCAGTTCTTC.

This clonotype occurred many times. This chain uses TRBV5-8 with TRBJ1-4; no reliable D call. CDR1 is SGHTS, CDR2 YDEGEE, per germline. CDR3 length equals 14 residues. V gave up 5 bases and J gave up 8 bases, with 16 bases separating them. Here the CDR3 reads CASSTRLTREKLFF. The CDR3 DNA follows: TGTGCCAGCAGTACAAGGCTGACGAGGGAAAAACTGTTTTTT.

This clonotype was detected ten times or more. The V call is TRBV20-1, the J call TRBJ2-7; 11 nucleotides match TRBD2. CDR3 size: 14 residues. Germline lookup yields CDR1 DFQATT and CDR2 SNEGSKA (reference sequence). V gave up 3 bases and J gave up 5 bases; unmatched junction bases: 6. DNA for the CDR3: TGCAGTGCTAGTGTTGTGACTAGCGGGAACGAGCAGTACTTC. This codes for CSASVVTSGNEQYF.

The count of this clonotype is one. A much larger clone differs by one base, so this may be a read error. This chain links TRBV6-1 with TRBJ2-7, with 15 positions matching TRBD2. V gave up 6 bases and J gave up 7 bases; unmatched junction bases: 13. CDR1 is MNHNS, CDR2 SASEGT, per germline. There are 17 residues in the CDR3. CDR3 in DNA: TGTGCCAGCAGGCCCTCCGGGACTAGCGGGAGGATGGATGAGCAGTACTTC. Translation: CASRPSGTSGRMDEQYF.

The chain combines TRBV5-1 with TRBJ2-5; TRBD2 might be the D (6 bases). Germline CDR1 is SGHRS and CDR2 is YFSETQ. Deletions cut 0 bases from V and 3 bases from J, with 21 bases between. The CDR3 spans 18 residues. The CDR3: CASSLAFSVRLDKETQYF. For the CDR3, the DNA is TGCGCCAGCAGCTTGGCTTTTTCTGTAAGACTAGATAAAGAGACCCAGTACTTC.

The count of this clonotype is one. CDR3 residues: CASSLARWDSKGGLAKNIQYF. CDR3 sequence (DNA): TGTGCCAGCAGCTTAGCGAGATGGGACTCCAAGGGGGGCCTAGCCAAAAACATTCAGTACTTC. The V and J genes are TRBV7-9 and TRBJ2-4; D tentatively reads TRBD1 or TRBD2 (6 bases each). Deletions cut 0 bases from V and 0 bases from J, with 24 bases between. CDR1 SEHNR and CDR2 FQNEAQ come from the germline V gene (reference sequence). CDR3 size: 21 residues.

This clonotype has at least ten counts. The chain carries TRBV7-3 and TRBJ2-7; 10 bases match TRBD1. Germline assignment: CDR1 SGHTA and CDR2 FQGTGA. J gave up 3 bases and V 1 base, and 3 bases lay outside the gene matches. The CDR3 covers 15 residues. This chain's CDR3 is CASSLMGQGNYEQYF. The CDR3 coding sequence is TGTGCCAGCAGCTTAATGGGACAGGGGAACTACGAGCAGTACTTC.

This clonotype was found a few times. A read error may be the cause here, since a much bigger clone is one base away. The J gene is TRBJ2-7, the V gene TRBV28; D might be TRBD1 (6 bases). CDR3 length: 14 amino acids. CDR1 is MDHEN, CDR2 SYDVKM, per germline. V lost 6 bases to trimming and J lost 7 bases, with 19 bases between them. The CDR3 spells CASSPNVGGREQYF. The CDR3 DNA reads as TGTGCCAGCAGCCCGAACGTAGGGGGACGGGAGCAGTACTTC.